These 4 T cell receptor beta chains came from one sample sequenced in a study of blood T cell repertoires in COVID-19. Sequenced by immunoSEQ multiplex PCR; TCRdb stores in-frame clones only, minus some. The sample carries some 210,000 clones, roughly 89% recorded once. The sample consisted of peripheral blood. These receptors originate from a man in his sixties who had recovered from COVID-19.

The CDR3 here is CASSLGQGMNQPQHF. CDR3 coding DNA: TGTGCCAGCAGCTTAGGTCAGGGGATGAATCAGCCCCAGCATTTT. The chain has TRBV7-8 and TRBJ1-5; TRBD1 might be the D (6 bases). The CDR3 totals 15 residues. The germline V gene encodes CDR1 SGHVS and CDR2 FQNEAQ. V lost 1 base, J lost 4 bases, and 11 bases lay in between.

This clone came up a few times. The CDR3 DNA sequence: TGTGCCACCAGTCCGCATGGGAGCGGGGCCTACAATGAGCAGTTCTTC. Translating it yields CATSPHGSGAYNEQFF. The chain combines TRBV24-1 with TRBJ2-1; 7 positions match TRBD2. Germline CDR1 reads KGHDR; CDR2 reads SFDVKD. The length of the CDR3 is 16 residues. Germline trimming cut 6 bases from V and 2 bases from J; bases unmatched to any gene: 9.

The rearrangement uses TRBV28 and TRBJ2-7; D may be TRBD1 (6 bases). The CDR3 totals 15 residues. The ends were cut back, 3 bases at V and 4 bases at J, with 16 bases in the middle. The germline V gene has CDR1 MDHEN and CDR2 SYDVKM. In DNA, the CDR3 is TGTGCCAGCAGTTTTCCCAGGTCAGGGGTATACGAGCAGTACTTC. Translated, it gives CASSFPRSGVYEQYF.

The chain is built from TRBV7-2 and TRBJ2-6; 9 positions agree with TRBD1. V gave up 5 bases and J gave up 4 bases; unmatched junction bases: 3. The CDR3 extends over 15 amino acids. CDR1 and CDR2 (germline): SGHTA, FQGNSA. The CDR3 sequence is CASSRDRAGANVLTF. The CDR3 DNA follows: TGTGCCAGCAGCCGGGACAGGGCCGGGGCCAACGTCCTGACTTTC. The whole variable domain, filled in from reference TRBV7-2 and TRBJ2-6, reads GAGVSQSPSNKVTEKGKDVELRCDPISGHTALYWYRQSLGQGLEFLIYFQGNSAPDKSGLPSDRFSAERTGGSVSTLTIQRTQQEDSAVYLCASSRDRAGANVLTFGAGSRLTVL.